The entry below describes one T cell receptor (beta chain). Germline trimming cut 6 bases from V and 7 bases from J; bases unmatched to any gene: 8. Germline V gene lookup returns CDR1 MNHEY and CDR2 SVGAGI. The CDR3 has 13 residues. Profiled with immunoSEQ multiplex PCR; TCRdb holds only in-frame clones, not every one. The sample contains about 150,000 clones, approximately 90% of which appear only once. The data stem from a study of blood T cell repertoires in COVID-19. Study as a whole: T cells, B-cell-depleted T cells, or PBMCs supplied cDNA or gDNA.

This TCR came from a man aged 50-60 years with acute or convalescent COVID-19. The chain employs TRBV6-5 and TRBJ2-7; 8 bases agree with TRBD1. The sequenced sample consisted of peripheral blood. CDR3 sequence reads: CASRPTGGREQYV. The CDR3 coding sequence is TGTGCCAGCAGGCCCACAGGGGGGAGAGAGCAGTACGTC.